This T cell receptor (beta chain) is from a study of T-cell reconstitution after alpha-beta-depleted transplantation in children. Unique molecular identifiers were built into the TCRbeta library. A single record per CDR3 protein comes from TCRdb applying MiXCR to the PCR reads. Seen here are 150,000 to 200,000 distinct CDR3 sequences, roughly 14% observed once, and the top ten hold over 10%. J was trimmed by 8 bases and V by 0 bases; bases with no gene match: 9. The CDR3 sequence is 18 residues long. The germline V gene has CDR1 SGHRS and CDR2 YFSETQ. This clonotype appeared many times. The TCR sequence derives from a human donor who donated a stem cell graft to a child with acute lymphoblastic leukemia. The source was PBMCs from the stem cell graft donor, collected from the stem cell graft. The genes are TRBV5-1 and TRBJ2-1; 15 nucleotides align to TRBD2. CDR3 residues: CASSLDWGTSGRQDEQFF. In nucleotides, the CDR3 is TGCGCCAGCAGCTTGGACTGGGGGACTAGCGGGAGGCAAGATGAGCAGTTCTTC. Looking up the rest from reference TRBV5-1 and TRBJ2-1 gives the full variable domain: KAGVTQTPRYLIKTRGQQVTLSCSPISGHRSVSWYQQTPGQGLQFLFEYFSETQRNKGNFPGRFSGRQFSNSRSEMNVSTLELGDSALYLCASSLDWGTSGRQDEQFFGPGTRLTVL.